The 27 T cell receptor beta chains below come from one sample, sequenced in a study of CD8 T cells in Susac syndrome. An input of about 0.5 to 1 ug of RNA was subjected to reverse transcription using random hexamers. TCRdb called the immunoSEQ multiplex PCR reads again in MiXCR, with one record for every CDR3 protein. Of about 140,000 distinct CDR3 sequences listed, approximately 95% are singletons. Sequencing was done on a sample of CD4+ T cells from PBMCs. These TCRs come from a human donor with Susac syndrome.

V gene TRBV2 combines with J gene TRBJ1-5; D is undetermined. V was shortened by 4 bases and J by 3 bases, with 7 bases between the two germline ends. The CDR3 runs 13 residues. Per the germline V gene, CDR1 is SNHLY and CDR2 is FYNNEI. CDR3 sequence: CASSGEHNQPQHF. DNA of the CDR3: TGTGCCAGCAGTGGGGAACACAATCAGCCCCAGCATTTT.

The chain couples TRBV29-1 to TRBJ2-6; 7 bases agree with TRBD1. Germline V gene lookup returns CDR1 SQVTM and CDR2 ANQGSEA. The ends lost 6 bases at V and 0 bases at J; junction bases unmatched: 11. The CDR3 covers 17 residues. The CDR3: CSVNPRDSHSGANVLTF. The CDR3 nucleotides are TGCAGCGTGAACCCCCGGGACAGCCACTCTGGGGCCAACGTCCTGACTTTC.

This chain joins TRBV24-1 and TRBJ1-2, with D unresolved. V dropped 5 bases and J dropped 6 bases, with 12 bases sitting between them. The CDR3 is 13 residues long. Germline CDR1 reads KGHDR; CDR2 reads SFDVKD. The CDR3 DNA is TGTGCCACCAGTGCCATGGAGTGGAATGGCTACACCTTC. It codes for CATSAMEWNGYTF.

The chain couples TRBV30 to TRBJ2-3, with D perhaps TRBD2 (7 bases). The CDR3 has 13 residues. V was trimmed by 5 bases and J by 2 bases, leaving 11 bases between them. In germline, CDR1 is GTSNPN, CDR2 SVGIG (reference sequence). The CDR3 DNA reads TGTGCCTGGGGAGGGGGGGCCACAGATACGCAGTATTTT. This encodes CAWGGGATDTQYF.

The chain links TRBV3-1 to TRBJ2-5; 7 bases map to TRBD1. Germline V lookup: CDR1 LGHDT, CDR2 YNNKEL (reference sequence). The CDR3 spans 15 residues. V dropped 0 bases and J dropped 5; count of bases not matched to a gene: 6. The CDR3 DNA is TGTGCCAGCAGCCAAGATACAGGGGATAGCGAGACCCAGTACTTC. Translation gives CASSQDTGDSETQYF.

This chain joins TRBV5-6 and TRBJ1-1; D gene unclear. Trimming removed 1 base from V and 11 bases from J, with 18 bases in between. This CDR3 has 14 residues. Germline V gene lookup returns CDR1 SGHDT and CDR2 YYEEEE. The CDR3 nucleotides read TGTGCCAGCAGCTTGTTAGGGCCCACCTATGAGGCTTTCTTT. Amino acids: CASSLLGPTYEAFF.

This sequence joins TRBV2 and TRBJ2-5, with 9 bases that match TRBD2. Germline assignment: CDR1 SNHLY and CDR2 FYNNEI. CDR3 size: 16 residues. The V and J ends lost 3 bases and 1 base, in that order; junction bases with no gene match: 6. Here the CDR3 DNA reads TGTGCCAGCAGTGATTGGAGCGGGAGGACCCAAGAGACCCAGTACTTC. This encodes CASSDWSGRTQETQYF.

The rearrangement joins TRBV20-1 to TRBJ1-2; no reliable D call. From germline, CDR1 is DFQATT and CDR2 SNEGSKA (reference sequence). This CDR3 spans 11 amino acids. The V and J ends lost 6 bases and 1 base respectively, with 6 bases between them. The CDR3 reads CSAPVNYGYTF. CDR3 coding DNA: TGCAGTGCCCCGGTTAACTATGGCTACACCTTC.

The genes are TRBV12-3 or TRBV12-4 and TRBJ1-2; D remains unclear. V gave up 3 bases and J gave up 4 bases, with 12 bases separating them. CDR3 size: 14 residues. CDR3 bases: TGTGCCAGCAGTTTGGGCGCAGACCTCTATGGCTACACCTTC. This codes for CASSLGADLYGYTF.

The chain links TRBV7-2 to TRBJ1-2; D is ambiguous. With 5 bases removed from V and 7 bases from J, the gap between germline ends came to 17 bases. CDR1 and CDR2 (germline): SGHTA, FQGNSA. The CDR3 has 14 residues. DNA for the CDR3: TGTGCCAGCAGCAAGGAAGGACCGAAGCTTGGCTACACCTTC. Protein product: CASSKEGPKLGYTF.

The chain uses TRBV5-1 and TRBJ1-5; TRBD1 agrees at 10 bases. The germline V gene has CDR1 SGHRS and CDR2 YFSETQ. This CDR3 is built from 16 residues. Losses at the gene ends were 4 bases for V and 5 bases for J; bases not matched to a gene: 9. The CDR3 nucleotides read TGCGCCAGCAGCATTGGGGGCGGGACAGGGGATCAGCCCCAGCATTTT. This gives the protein CASSIGGGTGDQPQHF.

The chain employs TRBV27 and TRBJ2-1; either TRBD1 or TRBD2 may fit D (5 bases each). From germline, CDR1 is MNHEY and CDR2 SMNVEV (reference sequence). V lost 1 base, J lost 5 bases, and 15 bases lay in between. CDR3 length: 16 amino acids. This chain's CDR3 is CASSLLPPGPHNEQFF. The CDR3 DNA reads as TGTGCCAGCAGTTTATTGCCCCCGGGGCCTCACAATGAGCAGTTCTTC.

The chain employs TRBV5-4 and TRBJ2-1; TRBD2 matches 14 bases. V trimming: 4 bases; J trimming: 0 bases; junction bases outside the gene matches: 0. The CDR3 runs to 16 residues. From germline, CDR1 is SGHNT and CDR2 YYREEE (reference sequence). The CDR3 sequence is CASSGTSGGSYNEQFF. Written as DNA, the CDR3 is TGTGCCAGCAGCGGGACTAGCGGGGGCTCCTACAATGAGCAGTTCTTC. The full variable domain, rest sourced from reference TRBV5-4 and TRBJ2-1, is ETGVTQSPTHLIKTRGQQVTLRCSSQSGHNTVSWYQQALGQGPQFIFQYYREEENGRGNFPPRFSGLQFPNYSSELNVNALELDDSALYLCASSGTSGGSYNEQFFGPGTRLTVL.

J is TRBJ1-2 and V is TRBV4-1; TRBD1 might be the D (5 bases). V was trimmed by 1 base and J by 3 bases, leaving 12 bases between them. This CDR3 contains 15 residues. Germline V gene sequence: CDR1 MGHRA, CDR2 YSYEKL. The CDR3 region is CASSQVPTGDYGYTF. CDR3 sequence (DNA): TGCGCCAGCAGCCAAGTGCCAACAGGTGACTATGGCTACACCTTC.

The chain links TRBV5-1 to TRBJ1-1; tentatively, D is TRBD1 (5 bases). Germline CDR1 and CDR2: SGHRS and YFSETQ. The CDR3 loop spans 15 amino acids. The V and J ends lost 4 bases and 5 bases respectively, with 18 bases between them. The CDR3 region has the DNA TGCGCCAGCAGCGCCTTACGGGACCCCGCAACTGAAGCTTTCTTT. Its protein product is CASSALRDPATEAFF.

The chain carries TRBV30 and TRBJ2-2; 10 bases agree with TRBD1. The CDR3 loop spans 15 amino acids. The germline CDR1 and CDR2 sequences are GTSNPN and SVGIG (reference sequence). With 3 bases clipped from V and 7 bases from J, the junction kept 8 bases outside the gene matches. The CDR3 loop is CAWRLRDRGVGELFF. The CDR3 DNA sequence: TGTGCCTGGAGACTCCGGGACAGGGGTGTCGGGGAGCTGTTTTTT.

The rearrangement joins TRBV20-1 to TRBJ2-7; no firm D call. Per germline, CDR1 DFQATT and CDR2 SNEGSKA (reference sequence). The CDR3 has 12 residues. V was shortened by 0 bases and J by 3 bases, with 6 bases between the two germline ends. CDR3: CSARDNLYEQYF. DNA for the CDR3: TGCAGTGCTAGAGATAACCTCTACGAGCAGTACTTC.

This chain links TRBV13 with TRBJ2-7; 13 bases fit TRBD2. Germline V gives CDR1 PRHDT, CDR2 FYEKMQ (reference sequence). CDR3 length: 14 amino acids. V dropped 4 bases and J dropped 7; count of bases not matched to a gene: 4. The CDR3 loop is CASSWTSGSAEQYF. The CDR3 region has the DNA TGTGCCAGCAGCTGGACTAGCGGGAGTGCAGAGCAGTACTTC.

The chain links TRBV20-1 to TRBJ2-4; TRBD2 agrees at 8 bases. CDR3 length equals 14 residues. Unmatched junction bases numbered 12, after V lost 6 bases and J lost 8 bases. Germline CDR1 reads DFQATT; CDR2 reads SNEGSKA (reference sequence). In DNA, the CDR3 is TGCAGTGCCAGCACCAGCGGGGGCATGTACATTCAGTACTTC. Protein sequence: CSASTSGGMYIQYF.

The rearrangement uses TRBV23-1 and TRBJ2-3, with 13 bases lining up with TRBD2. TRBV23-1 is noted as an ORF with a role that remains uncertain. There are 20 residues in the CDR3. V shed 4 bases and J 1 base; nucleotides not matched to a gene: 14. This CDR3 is CASSPYGENGLAGGTDTQYF. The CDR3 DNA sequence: TGCGCCAGCAGTCCTTATGGGGAAAACGGACTAGCGGGAGGCACAGATACGCAGTATTTT.

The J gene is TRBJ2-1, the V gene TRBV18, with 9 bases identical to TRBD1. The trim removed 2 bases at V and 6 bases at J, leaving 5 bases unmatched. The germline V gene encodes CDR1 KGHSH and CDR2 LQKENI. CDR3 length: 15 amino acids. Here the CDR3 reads CASSPAQGAGNEQFF. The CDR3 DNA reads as TGTGCCAGCTCACCAGCACAGGGGGCAGGCAATGAGCAGTTCTTC.

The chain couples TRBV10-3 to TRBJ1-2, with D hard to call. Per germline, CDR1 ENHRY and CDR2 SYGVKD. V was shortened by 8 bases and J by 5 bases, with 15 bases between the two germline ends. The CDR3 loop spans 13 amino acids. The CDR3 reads CAIVRSPGYGYTF. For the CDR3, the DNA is TGTGCCATCGTTCGCTCGCCGGGGTATGGCTACACCTTC.

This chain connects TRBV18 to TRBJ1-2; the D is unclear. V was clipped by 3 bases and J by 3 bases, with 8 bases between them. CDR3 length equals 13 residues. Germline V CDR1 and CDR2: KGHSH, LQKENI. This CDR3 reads CASSPGIDYGYTF. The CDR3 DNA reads TGTGCCAGCTCACCGGGCATAGACTATGGCTACACCTTC.

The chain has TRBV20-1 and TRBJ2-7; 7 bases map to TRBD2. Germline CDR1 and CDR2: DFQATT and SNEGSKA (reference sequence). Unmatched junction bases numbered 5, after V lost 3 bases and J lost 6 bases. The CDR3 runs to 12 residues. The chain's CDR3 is CSASARELEQYF. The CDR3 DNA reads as TGCAGTGCTAGTGCGCGGGAGCTCGAGCAGTACTTC.

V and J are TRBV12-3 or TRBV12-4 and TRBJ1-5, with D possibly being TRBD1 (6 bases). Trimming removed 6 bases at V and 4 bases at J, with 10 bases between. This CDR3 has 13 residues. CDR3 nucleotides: TGTGCCAGCAGGGGTACAGGGAATCAGCCCCAGCATTTT. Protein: CASRGTGNQPQHF.

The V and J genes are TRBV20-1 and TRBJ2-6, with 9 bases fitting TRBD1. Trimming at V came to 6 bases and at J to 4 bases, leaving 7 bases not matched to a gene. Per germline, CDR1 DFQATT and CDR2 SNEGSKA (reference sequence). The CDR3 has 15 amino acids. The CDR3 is CSARDREGGANVLTF. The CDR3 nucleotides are TGCAGTGCAAGGGACAGGGAGGGAGGGGCCAACGTCCTGACTTTC.

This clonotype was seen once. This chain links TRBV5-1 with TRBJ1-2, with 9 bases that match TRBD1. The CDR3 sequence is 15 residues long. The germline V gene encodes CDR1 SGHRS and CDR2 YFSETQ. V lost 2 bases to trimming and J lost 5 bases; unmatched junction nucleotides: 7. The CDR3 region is CASSLGQGPPYGYTF. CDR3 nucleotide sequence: TGCGCCAGCAGCTTAGGACAGGGGCCCCCTTATGGCTACACCTTC.